This T cell receptor beta chain came from a study of cytomegalovirus exposure and HLA in healthy donors (dated by TCRdb to the late 2010s). Regarding the complete study: According to a later analysis, one platform produced both the roughly 130 validation repertoires and the approximately 660 repertoires of the first cohort. The aim of the study was to test whether cataloging public T cell receptors could identify signatures of past pathogen exposure. A separate validation cohort of 100 to 150 different subjects was used in addition to the roughly 620-subject first cohort. High-throughput TCR immunosequencing, statistical association of individual TCRs with disease status, and machine learning were combined to predict cytomegalovirus infection status.

Library creation used the immunoSEQ multiplex PCR assay. On the study's bioinformatics: A statistical classification framework was developed to diagnose cytomegalovirus status using the catalog of TCR beta chain sequences. TCRdb took this table from immuneACCESS and kept in-frame rearrangements with V and J called. Such tables lack part of the clones; where checked against another copy, unresolved V genes explain under half of the gap, and the rest is unexplained. V and J calls and clone size come straight from that table; D and trimming were deduced from the DNA. Here the sample has about 57,000 clones; more than 80% occur a single time. The ten top clones hold around 5.8% of the sample. Separate from the roughly 630-subject first cohort, the validation cohort of 120 subjects was the group to which the donors belonged. Via the germline V gene, CDR1 is ENHRY and CDR2 SYGVKD. V is pruned by 6 bases and J by 11 bases, leaving 11 bases of the junction without a gene match. Including the terminal cysteine and phenylalanine, the CDR3 comprises 13 residues. The entry retains the CDR3 DNA only, 39 bases that are in frame from base 1.

Comment on this clone: Which antigen it targets is not known. There are no base qualities to consult, and no much larger clone falls within one base.

Findings and caveats that apply to the study as a whole: A later analysis found that TCRs clustered in the first cohort also tended to co-occur in the 120 or so validation repertoires, with 94% of cluster scores above 0. All 120 or so repertoires were used to score co-occurrence in the validation cohort in a later analysis, because that analysis had no HLA typing for the cohort. The classifier was reported to diagnose cytomegalovirus status with high specificity and sensitivity in both the original and validation cohorts. In vitro tests confirmed that a few of the cytomegalovirus-associated TCR beta chains recognize cytomegalovirus antigens. Most TCR sequences were observed very rarely across donors, whereas some public TCRs were present in many individuals. According to the authors, the approach could potentially be generalized to other disease states and immunological phenotypes. The study listed 150 to 200 TCR beta chains as associated with cytomegalovirus.

This receptor was identified in a woman aged 18-29 years in good health and CMV-seronegative. The chain was built from TRBV10-3 and TRBJ1-1; a stretch of 8 junction bases matches TRBD1. The sequencing input was PBMCs. The nucleotides read TGTGCCATCAGCGGCGAGGGGGGGACAGGTGCTTTCTTT. Translated, this gives CAISGEGGTGAFF.